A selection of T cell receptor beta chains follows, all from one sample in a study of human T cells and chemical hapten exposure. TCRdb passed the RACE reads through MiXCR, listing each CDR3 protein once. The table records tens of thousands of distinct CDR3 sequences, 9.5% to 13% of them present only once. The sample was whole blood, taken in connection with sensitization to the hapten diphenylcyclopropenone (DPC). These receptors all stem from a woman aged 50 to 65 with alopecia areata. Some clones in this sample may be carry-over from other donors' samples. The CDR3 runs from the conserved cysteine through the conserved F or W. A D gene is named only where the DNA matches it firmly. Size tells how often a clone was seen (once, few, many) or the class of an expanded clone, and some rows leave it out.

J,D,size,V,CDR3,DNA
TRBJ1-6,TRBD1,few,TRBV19,CAARQGSSYNSPLHF,TGTGCCGCACGACAGGGGAGCTCCTATAATTCACCCCTCCACTTT
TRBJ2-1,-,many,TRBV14,CASSPLGVPYNEQFF,TGTGCCAGCAGCCCCCTTGGGGTCCCTTACAATGAGCAGTTCTTC
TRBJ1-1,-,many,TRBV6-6,CASSLLRESTEAFF,TGTGCCAGCAGTCTCCTCCGGGAGTCCACTGAAGCTTTCTTT
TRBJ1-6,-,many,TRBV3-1,CASSQWGDESPLHF,TGTGCCAGCAGCCAATGGGGGGACGAATCACCCCTCCACTTT
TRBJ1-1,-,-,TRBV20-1,CSARLLGQSTEAFF,TGCAGTGCTAGACTTCTTGGACAGTCTACTGAAGCTTTCTTT
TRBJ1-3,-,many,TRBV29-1,CSVETGSGNTIYF,TGCAGCGTTGAGACGGGTTCTGGAAACACCATATATTTT
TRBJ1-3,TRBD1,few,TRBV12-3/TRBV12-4,CASSSLDRGLRGNTIYF,TGTGCCAGCAGTTCTCTAGACAGGGGGCTTAGAGGAAACACCATATATTTT
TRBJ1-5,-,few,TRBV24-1,CATSDFTTGFVRQPQHF,TGTGCCACCAGTGATTTTACCACAGGGTTTGTTCGTCAGCCCCAGCATTTT
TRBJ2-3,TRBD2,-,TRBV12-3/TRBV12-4,CASSSTSGGANTQYF,TGTGCCAGCAGTTCGACTAGCGGGGGGGCAAATACGCAGTATTTT
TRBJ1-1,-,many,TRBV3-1,CASSQGHQNTEAFF,TGTGCCAGCAGCCAAGGACACCAGAACACTGAAGCTTTCTTT
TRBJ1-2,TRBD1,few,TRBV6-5,CVSTDREHGYTF,TGTGTCAGCACGGACAGGGAGCATGGCTACACCTTC
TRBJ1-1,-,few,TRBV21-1,CASSNIGQGAWTEAFF,TGTGCCAGCAGCAACATCGGACAGGGGGCTTGGACTGAAGCTTTCTTT
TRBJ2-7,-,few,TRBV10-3,CAISEGQATYEQYF,TGTGCCATCAGTGAGGGTCAGGCAACCTACGAGCAGTACTTC
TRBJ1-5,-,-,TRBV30,CAWSSGYNQPQHF,TGTGCCTGGAGTTCAGGGTACAATCAGCCCCAGCATTTT
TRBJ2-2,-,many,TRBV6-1,CASSVAVYTGELFF,TGTGCCAGCAGTGTGGCAGTCTACACCGGGGAGCTGTTTTTT
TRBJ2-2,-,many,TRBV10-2,CASSDGRSYTGELFF,TGCGCCAGCAGTGATGGTCGGTCTTACACCGGGGAGCTGTTTTTT
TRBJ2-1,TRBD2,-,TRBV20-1,CSARGRTSGSSYNEQFF,TGCAGTGCTAGGGGACGGACTAGCGGGAGTTCCTACAATGAGCAGTTCTTC
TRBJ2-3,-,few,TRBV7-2,CASSSPRRTDTQYF,TGTGCCAGCAGCTCTCCCCGCCGCACAGATACGCAGTATTTT
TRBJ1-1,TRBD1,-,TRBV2,CASSKTGPTREAFF,TGTGCCAGCAGTAAGACAGGGCCTACCCGTGAAGCTTTCTTT
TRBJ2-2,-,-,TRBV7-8,CASSPTDTGELFF,TGTGCCAGCAGCCCTACCGACACCGGGGAGCTGTTTTTT
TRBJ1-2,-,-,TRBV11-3,CASSSLGGYGYTF,TGTGCCAGCAGCTCCCTCGGCGGCTATGGCTACACCTTC
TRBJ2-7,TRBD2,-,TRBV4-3,CASSQGPSGGAYEQYF,TGCGCCAGCAGCCAAGGACCTAGCGGGGGGGCTTACGAGCAGTACTTC
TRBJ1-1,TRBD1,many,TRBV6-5,CASSTGTANTEAFF,TGTGCCAGCAGTACCGGGACAGCAAACACTGAAGCTTTCTTT
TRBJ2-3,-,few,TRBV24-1,CATSDLLEPTQYF,TGTGCCACCAGTGATTTGCTCGAACCTACGCAGTATTTT
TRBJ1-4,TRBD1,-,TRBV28,CASSYRGVNEKLFF,TGTGCCAGCAGTTACAGGGGGGTTAATGAAAAACTGTTTTTT
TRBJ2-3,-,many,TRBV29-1,CSVELEGHSNTQYF,TGCAGCGTTGAACTGGAGGGCCACTCGAATACGCAGTATTTT
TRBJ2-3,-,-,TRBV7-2,CASSLRSSASDTQYF,TGTGCCAGCAGCTTACGGTCTAGCGCCTCAGATACGCAGTATTTT
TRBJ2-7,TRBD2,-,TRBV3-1,CASSQGLAEFSYEQYF,TGTGCCAGCAGCCAAGGACTAGCGGAATTCTCCTACGAGCAGTACTTC
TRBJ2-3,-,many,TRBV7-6,CASSSAGKRGTDTQYF,TGTGCCAGCAGCTCCGCAGGGAAGAGGGGCACAGATACGCAGTATTTT
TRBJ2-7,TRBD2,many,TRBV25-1,CASSLQGTVGAGAYEQYF,TGTGCCAGCAGCCTTCAGGGAACCGTCGGAGCGGGAGCTTACGAGCAGTACTTC